These 31 T cell receptor beta chains were all obtained from the same sample, sequenced in a study of T cell responses to AZD1222 COVID-19 vaccine. Sequencing was performed with immunoSEQ multiplex PCR; in TCRdb, only in-frame clones are kept and a portion is missing. The table records around 140,000 clones, roughly nine tenths of them present only once. The sample consisted of peripheral blood, taken on day 0 of AZD1222 vaccination. The source of these receptors is an adult in good health.

This sequence joins TRBV6-5 and TRBJ2-1; 10 nucleotides align to TRBD2. Germline V CDR1 and CDR2: MNHEY, SVGAGI. Trimming took 6 bases from V and 5 from J; bases not matched to a gene: 4. The CDR3 spans 14 residues. The DNA of the CDR3 is TGTGCCAGCAGAACTAGCGGGACACACAATGAGCAGTTCTTC. Translation: CASRTSGTHNEQFF.

This chain connects TRBV7-3 to TRBJ1-3; D might be TRBD1 (5 bases). With 5 bases removed from V and 1 base from J, the gap between germline ends came to 9 bases. CDR3 size: 14 residues. Germline V lookup: CDR1 SGHTA, CDR2 FQGTGA. CDR3 DNA sequence: TGTGCCAGCAGCCAGGCAGGGTCTGGAAACACCATATATTTT. It encodes CASSQAGSGNTIYF.

The rearrangement links TRBV3-1 (or the pseudogene TRBV3-2) to TRBJ2-5; 14 bases agree with TRBD2. V gave up 4 bases and J gave up 1 base; unmatched junction bases: 8. Per germline, CDR1 LGHDT and CDR2 YNNKEL (reference sequence). The CDR3 is made up of 18 amino acids. CDR3 in amino acids: CASSLPWTSGRSQETQYF. The CDR3 nucleotides read TGTGCCAGCAGCCTTCCTTGGACTAGCGGGAGGTCCCAAGAGACCCAGTACTTC.

The chain couples TRBV12-3 or TRBV12-4 to TRBJ1-2; D not certain. The germline V and J ends were trimmed by 5 bases and 4 bases, with 8 bases remaining between them. The CDR3 sequence is 12 residues long. The CDR3 DNA is TGTGCCAGCAGTGCGGACTTCTATGGCTACACCTTC. This codes for CASSADFYGYTF.

The gene calls are TRBV6-5 and TRBJ2-1; the D is unclear. Germline V lookup: CDR1 MNHEY, CDR2 SVGAGI. The CDR3 runs to 12 residues. V dropped 0 bases and J dropped 10 bases, with 7 bases sitting between them. The CDR3: CASSYSLGEQFF. The CDR3, as DNA: TGTGCCAGCAGTTACTCATTAGGAGAGCAGTTCTTC.

The gene calls are TRBV18 and TRBJ2-5, with 9 bases aligning to TRBD2. CDR1 and CDR2 (germline): KGHSH, LQKENI. CDR3 length equals 16 residues. V lost 3 bases and J lost 2; bases outside the gene matches: 7. The CDR3 DNA sequence: TGTGCCAGCTCACCCCCGGCGGGGGGGCGTCAAGAGACCCAGTACTTC. It translates to CASSPPAGGRQETQYF.

The rearrangement joins TRBV14 to TRBJ1-5; D gene uncertain. Germline V gene sequence: CDR1 SGHDN, CDR2 FVKESK. V lost 0 bases and J lost 9, with 9 bases in between. The CDR3 is made up of 13 amino acids. Here the CDR3 DNA reads TGTGCCAGCAGCCAAGATCAGGATCCGCCCCAGCATTTT. Its protein product is CASSQDQDPPQHF.

The chain links TRBV7-3 to TRBJ1-2, with 9 positions matching TRBD1. V dropped 6 bases and J dropped 4; count of bases not matched to a gene: 9. CDR1 and CDR2 from the germline V gene are SGHTA and FQGTGA. This CDR3 spans 15 amino acids. CDR3: CASRSDRGRIYGYTF. The DNA for the CDR3 is TGTGCCAGCAGATCGGACAGGGGCCGCATCTATGGCTACACCTTC.

The CDR3 DNA sequence: TGTGCCAGCAGAAAGACCGGGGGAACCTACGAGCAGTACTTC. Protein: CASRKTGGTYEQYF. The chain employs TRBV7-2 and TRBJ2-7; TRBD2 might be the D (6 bases). Per the germline V gene, CDR1 is SGHTA and CDR2 is FQGNSA. V lost 6 bases and J lost 2, with 14 bases in between. The CDR3 is 14 residues long.

This chain joins TRBV10-3 and TRBJ1-1; 7 bases map to TRBD1. CDR1 and CDR2 from the germline V gene are ENHRY and SYGVKD. This CDR3 has 15 residues. With V trimmed by 4 bases and J by 4 bases, 9 bases remained unmatched. CDR3 residues: CAISGQGREGTEAFF. The CDR3 nucleotides read TGTGCCATCAGTGGACAGGGAAGGGAGGGCACTGAAGCTTTCTTT.

The rearrangement joins TRBV11-2 to TRBJ2-5; 14 nucleotides line up with TRBD2. Germline V lookup: CDR1 SGHAT, CDR2 FQNNGV. V was clipped by 0 bases and J by 4 bases; unmatched bases: 7. The CDR3 is made up of 18 amino acids. CDR3 sequence reads: CASSLEGGLAGVPETQYF. The CDR3 DNA is TGTGCCAGCAGCTTAGAAGGGGGACTAGCGGGAGTTCCAGAGACCCAGTACTTC.

The rearrangement links TRBV28 to TRBJ1-1; D is possibly TRBD1 (5 bases). V lost 8 bases and J lost 5, with 12 bases in between. Germline CDR1 MDHEN, CDR2 SYDVKM. This CDR3 has 12 amino acids. CDR3 protein: CASGGAATEAFF. CDR3 nucleotide sequence: TGTGCCAGCGGGGGAGCAGCGACTGAAGCTTTCTTT.

The chain combines TRBV5-5 with TRBJ1-2; no clear D gene. Germline V gene lookup returns CDR1 SGHKS and CDR2 YYEKEE (reference sequence). The CDR3 extends over 11 amino acids. V shed 3 bases and J shed 4 bases, with 4 bases lying between them. The DNA for the CDR3 is TGTGCCAGCAGCTCTGGCTATGGCTACACCTTC. Protein sequence: CASSSGYGYTF.

This CDR3 is CASSPGRRGRASTGELFF. CDR3 in DNA: TGTGCCAGCAGCCCCGGAAGGAGGGGTCGCGCCAGCACCGGGGAGCTGTTTTTT. V gene TRBV3-1 (or the pseudogene TRBV3-2) combines with J gene TRBJ2-2, with a possible D match to TRBD2 (6 bases). Germline assignment: CDR1 LGHDT and CDR2 YNNKEL (reference sequence). CDR3 length: 18 residues. V lost 4 bases and J lost 4, with 22 bases in between.

The rearrangement joins TRBV27 to TRBJ2-7; the D gene is possibly TRBD1 (6 bases). Trimming shortened V by 6 bases and J by 3 bases, and 12 bases separated the two germline ends. The CDR3 has 13 amino acids. Per germline, CDR1 MNHEY and CDR2 SMNVEV (reference sequence). DNA of the CDR3: TGTGCCAGCAGCCACAGGGCCGTCTACGAGCAGTACTTC. Translated, it gives CASSHRAVYEQYF.

The chain is built from TRBV19 and TRBJ1-1; no reliable D call. The CDR3 spans 14 residues. V lost 1 base and J 5 bases, leaving 11 bases between the germline ends. CDR1 is LNHDA and CDR2 is SQIVND in the germline V gene (reference sequence). The CDR3 protein is CASSIGGASTEAFF. In nucleotides, the CDR3 is TGTGCCAGTAGTATAGGGGGAGCGAGTACTGAAGCTTTCTTT.

The gene calls are TRBV7-8 and TRBJ1-1, with D hard to call. The CDR3 spans 13 residues. Germline V gives CDR1 SGHVS, CDR2 FQNEAQ. Trimming took off 5 bases at V and 3 bases at J, with 10 bases between the two ends. The CDR3 coding sequence is TGTGCCAGCAGCGTCGGTCCTTACACTGAAGCTTTCTTT. It is translated as CASSVGPYTEAFF.

This clone was seen a single time. The chain combines TRBV29-1 with TRBJ1-1, with D tentatively TRBD1 (5 bases). Germline V CDR1 and CDR2: SQVTM, ANQGSEA. The CDR3 spans 12 residues. The V end was cut by 7 bases, the J end by 1 base, with 10 bases between. CDR3 nucleotide sequence: TGCAGCGCCAACCAGGGGAACACTGAAGCTTTCTTT. Translating gives CSANQGNTEAFF.

The chain employs TRBV10-2 and TRBJ1-6; 9 bases match TRBD1. This CDR3 contains 16 residues. The V segment lost 2 bases and the J segment 5 bases; nucleotides outside the gene matches: 4. Germline-derived CDR1 and CDR2 are WSHSY and SAAADI. The CDR3 is CASSEIWTGDNSPLHF. The CDR3 region has the DNA TGCGCCAGCAGTGAGATCTGGACAGGGGATAATTCACCCCTCCACTTT.

The rearrangement uses TRBV12-3 or TRBV12-4 and TRBJ1-2, with D possibly matching TRBD1 (5 bases). The CDR3 length is 13 residues. V dropped 5 bases and J dropped 1 base, with 8 bases sitting between them. The CDR3 nucleotides are TGTGCCAGCAGTCTCAGGGTTAACTATGGCTACACCTTC. It codes for CASSLRVNYGYTF.

The chain has TRBV9 and TRBJ2-3; 10 bases map to TRBD1. Germline values: CDR1 SGDLS, CDR2 YYNGEE. J was trimmed by 7 bases and V by 3 bases; bases with no gene match: 2. This CDR3 is 13 amino acids long. CDR3 bases: TGTGCCAGCAGCGGACAGGGGGCGTATACGCAGTATTTT. It yields the protein CASSGQGAYTQYF.

The rearrangement uses TRBV27 and TRBJ1-2, with 7 bases matching TRBD1. Germline V gene data show CDR1 as MNHEY and CDR2 as SMNVEV (reference sequence). V shed 0 bases, J shed 4 bases, and the junction held 5 bases outside the gene matches. The CDR3 has 15 residues. In nucleotides, the CDR3 is TGTGCCAGCAGTTTATCAATGACAGGGCTCTATGGCTACACCTTC. Protein sequence: CASSLSMTGLYGYTF.

The DNA for the CDR3 is TGTGCCAGTAGTATTGCCTTCGGCACAGATACGCAGTATTTT. Translating it yields CASSIAFGTDTQYF. The chain is built from TRBV19 and TRBJ2-3; unclear D gene. Between the trimmed V and J ends, which lost 3 bases and 1 base, there was a span of 8 bases. CDR1 and CDR2 from the germline V gene are LNHDA and SQIVND (reference sequence). CDR3 length: 14 amino acids.

The gene calls are TRBV29-1 and TRBJ1-1; D not resolved. In germline, CDR1 is SQVTM, CDR2 ANQGSEA. The CDR3 is 11 amino acids. Trimming took off 4 bases at V and 3 bases at J, with 6 bases between the two ends. The CDR3 loop reads CSVGGYTEAFF. The CDR3 nucleotides are TGCAGCGTTGGCGGCTACACTGAAGCTTTCTTT.

The chain is built from TRBV5-1 and TRBJ2-5; D not certain. The germline gives CDR1 SGHRS, CDR2 YFSETQ. This CDR3 has 14 residues. Trimming shortened V by 0 bases and J by 0 bases, and 6 bases separated the two germline ends. CDR3 residues: CASSLDTYQETQYF. Written as DNA, the CDR3 is TGCGCCAGCAGCTTGGACACGTACCAAGAGACCCAGTACTTC.

On this clone: Other DNA sequences in this sample translate to the same CDR3. V usage is TRBV11-2 and J usage is TRBJ2-5; 10 nucleotides align to TRBD1. The CDR3 runs 13 residues. Trimming at V came to 5 bases and at J to 4 bases, leaving 1 base not matched to a gene. The germline gives CDR1 SGHAT, CDR2 FQNNGV. CDR3 sequence: CASSRDRGETQYF. DNA for the CDR3: TGTGCCAGCAGCCGGGACAGGGGAGAGACCCAGTACTTC.

The rearrangement joins TRBV5-1 to TRBJ1-6; unclear D gene. Germline V CDR1 and CDR2: SGHRS, YFSETQ. Trimming cost V 6 bases and J 5 bases, with 12 bases left between them. The CDR3 extends over 14 amino acids. DNA for the CDR3: TGCGCCAGCAAGAACCAAATAGATAATTCACCCCTCCACTTT. This encodes CASKNQIDNSPLHF.

With regard to this clone: Other nucleotide sequences from this sample produce the same CDR3. CDR3 sequence: CASSIRGDTEAFF. The CDR3 nucleotides are TGTGCCAGTAGTATCAGGGGAGACACTGAAGCTTTCTTT. The chain has TRBV19 and TRBJ1-1; tentative D call: TRBD1 (6 bases). The CDR3 totals 13 residues. Germline V CDR1 and CDR2: LNHDA, SQIVND (reference sequence). V lost 3 bases and J 3 bases, leaving 8 bases between the germline ends.

The rearrangement links TRBV6-5 to TRBJ1-2; D is ambiguous. The CDR3 totals 13 residues. The germline V gene encodes CDR1 MNHEY and CDR2 SVGAGI. With 2 bases removed from V and 2 bases from J, the gap between germline ends came to 6 bases. The CDR3 reads CASSYGENYGYTF. The CDR3 DNA follows: TGTGCCAGCAGTTACGGGGAGAACTATGGCTACACCTTC.

The chain links TRBV10-3 to TRBJ1-1; 10 nucleotides agree with TRBD1. Germline V gene data show CDR1 as ENHRY and CDR2 as SYGVKD. CDR3 length: 13 residues. With 6 bases clipped from V and 6 bases from J, the junction kept 4 bases outside the gene matches. CDR3 protein: CAIRPGQGSEAFF. The CDR3 region has the DNA TGTGCCATCAGACCGGGACAGGGGTCTGAAGCTTTCTTT.

The chain is built from TRBV28 and TRBJ1-3, with D hard to call. The CDR3 has 12 amino acids. From germline, CDR1 is MDHEN and CDR2 SYDVKM. V was pared by 6 bases and J by 9 bases, with 12 bases between. CDR3 nucleotides: TGTGCCAGCAGCGCCCTTTGGGGCACCATATATTTT. Translating gives CASSALWGTIYF.